This T cell receptor (beta chain) was observed in a study of radiotherapy plus CTLA-4 blockade in lung cancer. Repertoires were generated with immunoSEQ multiplex PCR, while TCRdb's copy carries only in-frame clones and drops some. The table records over 100,000 clones, 70% to 90% of them present only once. Germline-derived CDR1 and CDR2 are MNHNY and SVGAGI (reference sequence). The CDR3 covers 13 residues. Trimming removed 2 bases at V and 3 bases at J, with 7 bases between. The V and J genes are TRBV6-6 and TRBJ1-1, with D unresolved. The TCR originated in a human donor with non-small cell lung cancer that progressed on radiotherapy plus ipilimumab. The sequenced sample was peripheral blood, obtained from a patient treated with radiotherapy plus ipilimumab. The CDR3 here is CASSYKGDTEAFF. CDR3 nucleotide sequence: TGTGCCAGCAGTTACAAGGGAGACACTGAAGCTTTCTTT.